These 18 T cell receptor beta chains came from one sample sequenced in a study of graft-versus-host responses after intestinal transplantation (dated by TCRdb to the early 2020s). These receptors have no known antigen. Reading the label with the study, this specimen's time point is: cells obtained before transplantation from donor or recipient. Receptor amplification or capture employed the immunoSEQ multiplex PCR assay. The table was pulled from immuneACCESS by TCRdb, which kept in-frame rearrangements only. Such tables lose some clones; where checked, under half of the loss comes from unresolved V genes, and the rest has no known cause. This sample holds about 99,000 clones; more than 75% were observed only once. Roughly 0.9% of the sample is taken by the ten largest. The starting material was unstimulated CD4+ T cells sorted from spleen or lymph node cells, obtained before intestinal transplant. Receptors originate from a human donor who received an intestinal transplant.

The V and J genes are TRBV2 and TRBJ2-3, with D hard to call. The CDR3 is 14 amino acids. Germline V lookup: CDR1 SNHLY, CDR2 FYNNEI. The ends were cut back, 6 bases at V and 0 bases at J, with 10 bases in the middle. CDR3 DNA: TGTGCCAGCAGCTACAGCGCTAGCACAGATACGCAGTATTTT. Amino acids: CASSYSASTDTQYF. Filled out from reference TRBV2 and TRBJ2-3, the complete variable domain reads EPEVTQTPSHQVTQMGQEVILRCVPISNHLYFYWYRQILGQKVEFLVSFYNNEISEKSEIFDDQFSVERPDGSNFTLKIRSTKLEDSAMYFCASSYSASTDTQYFGPGTRLTVL.

The genes are TRBV7-2 and TRBJ1-4; perhaps TRBD1 as D (5 bases). The CDR3 totals 16 residues. V was trimmed by 1 base and J by 4 bases, leaving 13 bases between them. Germline V gene data show CDR1 as SGHTA and CDR2 as FQGNSA. CDR3 DNA sequence: TGTGCCAGCAGCTTAGGCCGAGGGGCTATTAATGAAAAACTGTTTTTT. Its translation is CASSLGRGAINEKLFF. Combining the CDR3 with reference TRBV7-2 and TRBJ1-4 gives the whole variable domain GAGVSQSPSNKVTEKGKDVELRCDPISGHTALYWYRQSLGQGLEFLIYFQGNSAPDKSGLPSDRFSAERTGGSVSTLTIQRTQQEDSAVYLCASSLGRGAINEKLFFGSGTQLSVL.

V usage is TRBV7-9 and J usage is TRBJ1-1, with TRBD1 as a possible D gene (5 bases). V was pared by 6 bases and J by 6 bases, with 14 bases between. The CDR3 is 13 residues long. Looked up from germline, CDR1 is SEHNR and CDR2 is FQNEAQ (reference sequence). CDR3 in DNA: TGTGCCAGCAGGGGGCGGGCGGAAGCTGAAGCTTTCTTT. Translation gives CASRGRAEAEAFF.

This sequence joins TRBV27 and TRBJ2-7, with D tentatively TRBD1 or TRBD2 (5 bases each). The germline gives CDR1 MNHEY, CDR2 SMNVEV (reference sequence). V was cut by 5 bases and J by 8 bases, with 16 bases left in between. CDR3 size: 13 residues. The CDR3, as DNA: TGTGCCAGCAGTCCATCGGGGCTGGGGAAGCAGTACTTC. Its protein product is CASSPSGLGKQYF.

The V gene is TRBV18, the J gene TRBJ2-3, with TRBD1 matching over 7 bases. Germline CDR1 is KGHSH and CDR2 is LQKENI. The CDR3 totals 15 residues. V was pared by 4 bases and J by 4 bases, with 8 bases of the junction left unmatched. In nucleotides, the CDR3 is TGTGCCAGCTCACAACGTGAAACAGGGGCAGATACGCAGTATTTT. Translation gives CASSQRETGADTQYF.

The chain uses TRBV19 and TRBJ2-1; D not certain. The germline V gene has CDR1 LNHDA and CDR2 SQIVND (reference sequence). Trimming removed 0 bases from V and 0 bases from J, with 9 bases in between. The length of the CDR3 is 16 residues. In DNA, the CDR3 is TGTGCCAGTAGTATAGATCGGGCCCACTCCTACAATGAGCAGTTCTTC. Translation gives CASSIDRAHSYNEQFF. The whole variable domain, filled in from reference TRBV19 and TRBJ2-1, reads DGGITQSPKYLFRKEGQNVTLSCEQNLNHDAMYWYRQDPGQGLRLIYYSQIVNDFQKGDIAEGYSVSREKKESFPLTVTSAQKNPTAFYLCASSIDRAHSYNEQFFGPGTRLTVL.

V usage is TRBV11-2 and J usage is TRBJ2-3; D might be TRBD2 (5 bases). With 3 bases removed from V and 2 bases from J, the gap between germline ends came to 9 bases. The CDR3 consists of 14 residues. Germline assignment: CDR1 SGHAT and CDR2 FQNNGV. The CDR3 sequence is CASSLEEATDTQYF. In nucleotides, the CDR3 is TGTGCCAGCAGCTTGGAGGAGGCCACAGATACGCAGTATTTT.

The genes are TRBV20-1 and TRBJ1-2, with D unresolved. The CDR3 is made up of 11 amino acids. Germline lookup yields CDR1 DFQATT and CDR2 SNEGSKA (reference sequence). CDR3 sequence reads: CSPPRNYGYTF. The CDR3 DNA reads as TGCAGCCCCCCCCGGAACTATGGCTACACCTTC.

The rearrangement links TRBV7-3 to TRBJ2-1; 8 nucleotides match TRBD1. The V and J ends lost 2 bases and 3 bases, in that order; junction bases with no gene match: 3. The CDR3 extends over 15 amino acids. The germline CDR1 and CDR2 sequences are SGHTA and FQGTGA. The CDR3 region has the DNA TGTGCCAGCAGCTTATTAGGACAGGGCTACAATGAGCAGTTCTTC. This encodes CASSLLGQGYNEQFF.

This clone was observed once. The V and J genes are TRBV21-1 and TRBJ2-3; no DNA check was done on the table's D call, TRBD2. TRBV21-1 corresponds to a pseudogene. CDR3 length: 13 amino acids. CDR3 bases: TGTGCCAGCCTAGGTGCCGGCACAGATACGCAGTATTTT. It is translated as CASLGAGTDTQYF.

The chain recombines TRBV10-3 with TRBJ1-5; D gene uncertain. V dropped 0 bases and J dropped 9 bases, with 15 bases sitting between them. Per germline, CDR1 ENHRY and CDR2 SYGVKD. The CDR3 runs 15 residues. DNA of the CDR3: TGTGCCATCAGTGAGTCTGAAGGTCCTCTCGGGCCCCAGCATTTT. It codes for CAISESEGPLGPQHF.

The V call is TRBV4-1, the J call TRBJ2-4, with no clear D. Trimming shortened V by 2 bases and J by 0 bases, and 11 bases separated the two germline ends. Germline assignment: CDR1 MGHRA and CDR2 YSYEKL. The CDR3 sequence is 16 residues long. CDR3 sequence (DNA): TGCGCCAGCAGCCAAATTTTAAGGCTAGCCAAAAACATTCAGTACTTC. Translating gives CASSQILRLAKNIQYF.

The J gene is TRBJ2-4, the V gene TRBV7-6, with TRBD1 identical over 12 bases. The germline gives CDR1 SGHVS, CDR2 FNYEAQ. CDR3 size: 17 residues. The V gene end was trimmed by 5 bases and the J gene end by 6 bases; junction bases not matched to a gene: 11. This chain's CDR3 is CASSPRRDRGLGNIQYF. CDR3 bases: TGTGCCAGCAGCCCCAGGAGGGACAGGGGGCTGGGAAACATTCAGTACTTC.

The gene calls are TRBV27 and TRBJ2-7, with no clear D. V lost 7 bases to trimming and J lost 6 bases, with 16 bases between them. Germline V gene lookup returns CDR1 MNHEY and CDR2 SMNVEV (reference sequence). This CDR3 has 13 residues. The CDR3 sequence: CASISWSLGEQYF. The DNA for the CDR3 is TGTGCCAGCATTTCTTGGAGCCTGGGCGAGCAGTACTTC.

J is TRBJ2-1 and V is TRBV11-1; 8 bases match TRBD2. The CDR3 runs to 15 residues. CDR1 and CDR2 from the germline V gene are SGHAT and FQDESV (reference sequence). Trimming took 5 bases from V and 4 from J; bases not matched to a gene: 7. This chain's CDR3 is CASSQRTSRYNEQFF. The CDR3 coding sequence is TGTGCCAGCAGCCAACGGACTAGCAGATACAATGAGCAGTTCTTC. The full variable domain, completed using reference TRBV11-1 and TRBJ2-1, is EAEVAQSPRYKITEKSQAVAFWCDPISGHATLYWYRQILGQGPELLVQFQDESVVDDSQLPKDRFSAERLKGVDSTLKIQPAELGDSAMYLCASSQRTSRYNEQFFGPGTRLTVL.

The chain has TRBV30 and TRBJ2-1, with D possibly called TRBD1 or TRBD2 (5 bases each). V was cut by 2 bases and J by 4 bases, with 15 bases left in between. Germline V gene sequence: CDR1 GTSNPN, CDR2 SVGIG (reference sequence). This CDR3 comprises 15 residues. CDR3 loop: CAWSFQGKRYNEQFF. CDR3 nucleotide sequence: TGTGCCTGGAGTTTCCAGGGCAAGCGGTACAATGAGCAGTTCTTC.

Only one count was recorded for this clone. The chain couples TRBV6-5 to TRBJ1-5; TRBD1 might be the D (5 bases). Deletions cut 6 bases from V and 0 bases from J, with 9 bases between. This CDR3 is 14 amino acids long. Germline values: CDR1 MNHEY, CDR2 SVGAGI. The CDR3: CASSRVYSNQPQHF. The CDR3, as DNA: TGTGCCAGCAGCAGGGTTTATAGCAATCAGCCCCAGCATTTT.

This clone appeared once. The chain carries TRBV6-1 and TRBJ2-7; 8 nucleotides line up with TRBD2. Germline CDR1 is MNHNS and CDR2 is SASEGT. This CDR3 comprises 14 residues. V was clipped by 5 bases and J by 2 bases; unmatched bases: 5. The CDR3 DNA reads as TGTGCCAGCAGTTTCGGGAGGGCCCCCTACGAGCAGTACTTC. Residues: CASSFGRAPYEQYF.